What follows describes a single T cell receptor beta chain. The data were obtained in a study of T cell changes during pregnancy in multiple sclerosis. Germline CDR1 MGHDK, CDR2 SYGVNS. V lost 5 bases and J 5 bases, leaving 15 bases between the germline ends. This CDR3 has 14 residues. Clones were sequenced by immunoSEQ multiplex PCR, and TCRdb holds only the in-frame ones, with some missing. This sample has about 69,000 clones, with roughly 90% found just once. The sample in question was peripheral blood, obtained in the third trimester of pregnancy. The receptor's source is a female donor with multiple sclerosis, enrolled in a pregnancy study. J is TRBJ2-5 and V is TRBV25-1; the D gene is possibly TRBD2 (7 bases). CDR3 DNA sequence: TGTGCCAGCAGTACTCTCGGGGGGCCGGAGACCCAGTACTTC. Translation: CASSTLGGPETQYF.